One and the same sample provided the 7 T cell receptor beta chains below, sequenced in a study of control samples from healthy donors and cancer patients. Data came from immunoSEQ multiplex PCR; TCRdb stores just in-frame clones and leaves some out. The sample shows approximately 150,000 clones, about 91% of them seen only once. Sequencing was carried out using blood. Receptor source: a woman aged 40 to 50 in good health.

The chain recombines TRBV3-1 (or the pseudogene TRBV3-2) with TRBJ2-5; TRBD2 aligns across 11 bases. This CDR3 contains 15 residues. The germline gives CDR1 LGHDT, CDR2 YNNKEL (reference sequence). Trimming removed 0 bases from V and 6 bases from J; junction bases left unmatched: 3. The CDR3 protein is CASSQETSGGKTQYF. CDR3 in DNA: TGTGCCAGCAGCCAAGAAACTAGCGGGGGAAAGACCCAGTACTTC.

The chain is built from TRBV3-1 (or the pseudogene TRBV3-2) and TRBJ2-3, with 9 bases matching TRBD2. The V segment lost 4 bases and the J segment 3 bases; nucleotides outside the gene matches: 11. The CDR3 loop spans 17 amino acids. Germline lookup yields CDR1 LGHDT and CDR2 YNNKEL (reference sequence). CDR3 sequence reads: CASSPGVAGVLTDTQYF. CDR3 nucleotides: TGTGCCAGCAGCCCCGGTGTAGCGGGGGTATTAACAGATACGCAGTATTTT.

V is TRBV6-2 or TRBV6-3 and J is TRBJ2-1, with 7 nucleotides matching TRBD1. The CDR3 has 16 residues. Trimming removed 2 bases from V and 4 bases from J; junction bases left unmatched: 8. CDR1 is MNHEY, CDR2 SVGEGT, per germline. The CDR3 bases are TGTGCCAGCAGTTACCGGGACAGTCAGATGTACAATGAGCAGTTCTTC. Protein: CASSYRDSQMYNEQFF.

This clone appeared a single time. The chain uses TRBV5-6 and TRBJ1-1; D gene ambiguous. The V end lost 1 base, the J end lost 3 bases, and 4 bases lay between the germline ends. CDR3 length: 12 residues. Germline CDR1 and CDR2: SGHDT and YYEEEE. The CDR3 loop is CASSLSYTEAFF. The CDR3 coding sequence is TGTGCCAGCAGCTTGAGTTACACTGAAGCTTTCTTT.

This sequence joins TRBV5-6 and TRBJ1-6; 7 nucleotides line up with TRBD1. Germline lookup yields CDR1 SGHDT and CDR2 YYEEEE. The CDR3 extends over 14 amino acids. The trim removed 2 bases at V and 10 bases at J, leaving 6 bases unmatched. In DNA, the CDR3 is TGTGCCAGCAGCTTAGGACAGGCACTGTCACCCCTCCACTTT. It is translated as CASSLGQALSPLHF. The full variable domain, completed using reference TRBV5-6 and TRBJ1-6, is DAGVTQSPTHLIKTRGQQVTLRCSPKSGHDTVSWYQQALGQGPQFIFQYYEEEERQRGNFPDRFSGHQFPNYSSELNVNALLLGDSALYLCASSLGQALSPLHFGNGTRLTVT.

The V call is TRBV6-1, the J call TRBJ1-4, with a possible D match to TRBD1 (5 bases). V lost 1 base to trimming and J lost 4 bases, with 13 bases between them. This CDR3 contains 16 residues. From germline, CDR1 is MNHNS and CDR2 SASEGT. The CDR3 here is CASSEGTRAVNEKLFF. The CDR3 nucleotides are TGTGCCAGCAGTGAAGGGACACGGGCCGTTAATGAAAAACTGTTTTTT.

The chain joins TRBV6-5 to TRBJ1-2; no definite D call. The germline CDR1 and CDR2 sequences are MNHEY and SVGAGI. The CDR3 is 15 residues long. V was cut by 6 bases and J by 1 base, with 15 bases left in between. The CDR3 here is CASRGRWQFNYGYTF. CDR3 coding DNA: TGTGCCAGCAGAGGAAGATGGCAGTTTAACTATGGCTACACCTTC.